This TCR beta chain was identified during a study of blood T cell repertoires in COVID-19. Study at large: There were acute and convalescent COVID-19 samples, and they came from the United States, Italy and Spain. PBMCs, B-cell-depleted T cells, or T cells provided the cDNA or gDNA that made up the material.

Patients from Seattle were sampled longitudinally, starting during active infection. The protocol was immunoSEQ multiplex PCR, while the TCRdb copy is restricted to in-frame clones and leaves out a portion. The table lists around 400,000 clones, roughly 86% of them singletons. This CDR3 is built from 15 residues. The V end lost 5 bases, the J end lost 4 bases, and 18 bases lay between the germline ends. Germline-derived CDR1 and CDR2 are SGHTA and FQGNSA. This TCR was recovered from a woman in her sixties with COVID-19, enrolled during active disease. Sequenced: peripheral blood. The chain uses TRBV7-2 and TRBJ2-7, with D perhaps matching TRBD2 (5 bases). CDR3 in amino acids: CASSRGEGRGYEQYF. Here the CDR3 DNA reads TGTGCCAGCAGCCGTGGGGAAGGGAGAGGGTACGAGCAGTACTTC.